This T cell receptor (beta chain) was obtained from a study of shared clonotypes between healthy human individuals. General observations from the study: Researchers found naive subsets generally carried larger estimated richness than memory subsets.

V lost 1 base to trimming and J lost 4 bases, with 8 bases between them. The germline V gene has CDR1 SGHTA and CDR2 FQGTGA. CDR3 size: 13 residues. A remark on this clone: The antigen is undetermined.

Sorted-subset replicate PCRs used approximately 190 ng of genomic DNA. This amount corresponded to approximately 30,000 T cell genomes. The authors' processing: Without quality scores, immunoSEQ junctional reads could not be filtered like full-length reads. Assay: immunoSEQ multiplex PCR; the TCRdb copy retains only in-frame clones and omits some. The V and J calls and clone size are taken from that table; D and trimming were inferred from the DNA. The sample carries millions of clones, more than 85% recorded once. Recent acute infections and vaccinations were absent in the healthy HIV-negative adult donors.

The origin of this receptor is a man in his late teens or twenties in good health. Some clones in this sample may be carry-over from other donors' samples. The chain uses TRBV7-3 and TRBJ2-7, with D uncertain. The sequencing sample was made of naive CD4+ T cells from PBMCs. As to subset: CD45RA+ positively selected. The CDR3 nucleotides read TGTGCCAGCAGCTTAAATAAAGGGTACGAGCAGTACTTC. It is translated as CASSLNKGYEQYF.